This T cell receptor (beta chain) was captured by sequencing in a study of CD8+ T cells in alopecia areata. The overall study: Administration of oral tofacitinib to treated patients was at 5 to 10 mg twice daily.

Sequencing templates came from extracted RNA that was reverse transcribed into cDNA. The table came from immunoSEQ multiplex PCR; TCRdb's copy has only in-frame clones and leaves some out. The sample holds over 100,000 clones, roughly 50% seen once. Treatment denoted: oral pan-JAK inhibitor, 5-10 mg twice daily. Germline V CDR1 and CDR2: MNHEY, SVGAGI. V lost 0 bases, J lost 7 bases, and 2 bases stayed unmatched. This CDR3 has 16 residues. The specimen was CD8+ T cells sorted from blood, collected at week 24, from a patient treated with tofacitinib. The receptor was derived from a human donor with alopecia areata. The chain uses TRBV6-5 and TRBJ2-1; 14 nucleotides match TRBD2. CDR3 region: CASSYSRTSGGNEQFF. The CDR3 DNA is TGTGCCAGCAGTTACTCGAGGACTAGCGGGGGGAATGAGCAGTTCTTC.